The entry below describes one TCR beta chain. Original handling: How many nucleated cells were present was estimated from reference gene primer amplification. This table comes from immunoSEQ multiplex PCR, and its TCRdb copy is limited to in-frame clones, with some not included. The DNA was the basis for D and trimming; V, J and clone size are from that table. The table has about 120,000 clones, around 86% seen once. This sample was included in a study of blood T cell repertoires in COVID-19. Study-wide context: Samples of COVID-19 (acute and convalescent) were obtained from the United States, Italy and Spain. T cells, B-cell-depleted T cells, or PBMCs provided the cDNA or gDNA that served as material.

This CDR3 is 15 amino acids long. Germline V CDR1 and CDR2: SNHLY, FYNNEI. Trimming removed 8 bases at V and 0 bases at J, with 14 bases between. The specimen was peripheral blood. The receptor comes from a man of 80 years or more with acute or convalescent COVID-19. The chain uses TRBV2 and TRBJ2-4, with TRBD1 as a possible D gene (6 bases). The CDR3: CASGPGTLAKNIQYF. Here the CDR3 DNA reads TGTGCCAGCGGCCCCGGGACACTAGCCAAAAACATTCAGTACTTC.